This TCR beta chain came from a study of T-cell reconstitution after alpha-beta-depleted transplantation in children. The table lists this clonotype with many counts. The target antigen is unknown. Findings of the study overall: There were some patients whose high TCRbeta diversity at day 60 came from surviving recipient T cells and thymic progenitors. Newly produced T cells mostly accounted for T-cell counts and diversity one year post-transplant. By about two months after transplant, alpha-beta T cells reportedly arose from several hundred graft clones that had expanded.

Unique molecular identifiers were incorporated into the prepared TCRbeta library. TCRdb used MiXCR to reprocess the PCR reads, holding one entry per CDR3 protein. The repertoire consists of fewer than 700,000 distinct CDR3 sequences, with approximately 13% occurring once and the leading ten covering around 2.2%. The V and J ends lost 5 bases and 0 bases respectively, with 13 bases between them. The CDR3 extends over 15 amino acids. CDR1 and CDR2 from the germline V gene are DFQATT and SNEGSKA (reference sequence). The sequencing here drew on PBMCs, mostly from graft donor cells, taken 360 days after TCRalphabeta/CD19-depleted stem cell transplant. The chain joins TRBV20-1 to TRBJ2-2, with a possible D match to TRBD2 (5 bases). This TCR came from a male patient younger than 18 who had a stem cell transplant for acute myeloid leukemia, so the T cells may come from the graft donor. The CDR3: CSALDYLANTGELFF. The DNA for the CDR3 is TGCAGTGCTCTCGACTACCTCGCGAACACCGGGGAGCTGTTTTTT.